This is a list of T cell receptor beta chains from one sample in a study of blood T cell repertoires in COVID-19. Assay: immunoSEQ multiplex PCR; the TCRdb copy retains only in-frame clones and omits some. Among about 200,000 clones, about 85% were seen once, and the ten largest hold just under 25%. Material for sequencing was PBMCs or T cells enriched from blood (not recorded which). The receptors stem from a woman between 40 and 50 years old in a cohort exposed to, infected with or recovered from COVID-19 (not recorded which). The CDR3 runs from the conserved cysteine through the conserved F or W. The D gene is left open where the match is weak. A clone size is listed for some rows: how often the clone was seen (once, few, many), or a class if it is expanded.

clone_size cdr3_length j_call v_call d_call cdr3_aa cdr3_nt
NA 14 TRBJ2-7 TRBV28 NA CASSFPGRSYEQYF TGTGCCAGCAGTTTTCCAGGGAGGTCCTACGAGCAGTACTTC
NA 13 TRBJ2-1 TRBV27 NA CASSFRGYNEQFF TGTGCCAGCAGTTTCCGGGGTTACAATGAGCAGTTCTTC
NA 13 TRBJ2-3 TRBV12-5 NA CASSLTGGDTQYF TGTGCTAGCAGTTTGACGGGGGGCGATACGCAGTATTTT
NA 17 TRBJ1-3 TRBV15 TRBD1 CATSRDHGGQGANTIYF TGTGCCACCAGCAGAGATCATGGGGGACAGGGAGCCAACACCATATATTTT
once 18 TRBJ2-2 TRBV19 TRBD1 CASSTIGQGARDTGELFF TGTGCCAGTAGTACAATAGGGCAGGGGGCGCGGGACACCGGGGAGCTGTTTTTT
NA 18 TRBJ2-3 TRBV7-2 TRBD2 CASSRPRRERESADTQYF TGTGCCAGCAGCCGCCCCCGTCGCGAGCGGGAGAGTGCAGATACGCAGTATTTT
NA 12 TRBJ2-7 TRBV24-1 NA CATSPRAYEQYF TGTGCCACCAGTCCGCGGGCCTACGAGCAGTACTTC
NA 13 TRBJ1-2 TRBV5-1 TRBD1 CASSSTDRYGYTF TGCGCCAGCAGCTCTACGGACAGGTACGGCTACACCTTC
NA 14 TRBJ1-1 TRBV24-1 TRBD1 CATRSQGAETEAFF TGTGCCACCAGGTCACAGGGGGCTGAAACTGAAGCTTTCTTT
once 16 TRBJ2-2 TRBV7-8 TRBD1 CASSTSTGGRTGELFF TGTGCCAGCAGCACCTCGACAGGGGGCCGCACCGGGGAGCTGTTTTTT
NA 12 TRBJ2-1 TRBV10-3 TRBD1 CAISRDSGEQFF TGTGCCATCTCCCGGGACAGTGGTGAGCAGTTCTTC
NA 15 TRBJ2-1 TRBV9 TRBD2 CASSASSGGNNEQFF TGTGCCAGCAGCGCGTCTAGCGGGGGTAACAATGAGCAGTTCTTC
NA 14 TRBJ2-4 TRBV5-8 NA CASSYWAVGDIQYF TGTGCCAGCAGCTACTGGGCAGTAGGCGACATTCAGTACTTC
few 15 TRBJ1-2 TRBV7-9 TRBD1 CASSKWTGSIYGYTF TGTGCCAGCAGCAAGTGGACAGGGTCTATCTATGGCTACACCTTC
NA 14 TRBJ2-7 TRBV2 TRBD1 CATQGDPMRGEQYF TGTGCCACCCAGGGGGACCCAATGCGCGGCGAGCAGTACTTC
NA 15 TRBJ1-2 TRBV14 NA CASSESEGGHYGYTF TGTGCCAGCAGCGAAAGCGAGGGAGGTCACTATGGCTACACCTTC
NA 13 TRBJ2-7 TRBV27 NA CASSFFPSYEQYF TGTGCCAGCAGTTTCTTCCCCTCCTACGAGCAGTACTTC
NA 16 TRBJ2-5 TRBV29-1 TRBD2 CSVTKLAGGPQETQYF TGCAGCGTGACCAAACTAGCGGGGGGACCCCAAGAGACCCAGTACTTC
NA 12 TRBJ1-2 TRBV2 TRBD1 CAATQGLYGYTF TGTGCCGCCACACAGGGGCTGTATGGCTACACCTTC
NA 16 TRBJ1-5 TRBV10-1 NA CASSVGPYRDRQPQHF TGCGCCAGCAGTGTAGGGCCTTACAGGGATCGGCAGCCCCAGCATTTT